The TCR beta chain under discussion was sequenced for a study of regulatory T cells. The V gene's germline CDR1 is SGHNT and CDR2 YENEEA. V shed 5 bases and J shed 7 bases, with 11 bases lying between them. The CDR3 sequence is 13 residues long. Amplification used 52 TRBV primers and 13 TRBJ primers. Profiling relied on immunoSEQ multiplex PCR, and the TCRdb table lists in-frame clones only, not all of them. The sample records about 23,000 clones, about 88% being singletons. As to this clone: Its specificity is unknown.

Study-wide points: Hydrophobic residues at CDR3 positions 6 and 7 were enriched in conventional CD4+ T cells of CD3G-deficient patients.

At testing, patients were 2 to 39 years old, with reduced naive and increased memory T-cell proportions. Material for sequencing was conventional CD4+ T cells sorted from blood. The chain has TRBV11-3 and TRBJ2-2; D ambiguous. This receptor was obtained from a child aged 5-17 years with CD3G deficiency. CDR3: CASSPGSLGELFF. DNA of the CDR3: TGTGCCAGCAGCCCAGGCAGTCTCGGGGAGCTGTTTTTT.